These T cell receptor beta chains were read from a single sample in a study of high-grade serous ovarian cancer treatment subgroups. The method was immunoSEQ multiplex PCR; TCRdb's version includes in-frame clones alone and lacks a portion of them. The sample records 12,000 or so clones, 88% being singletons. Sequencing was done on a sample of tumor tissue. Every receptor here comes from a human donor with high-grade serous ovarian cancer. The CDR3 runs from the conserved cysteine through the conserved F or W. The order of the fields is clone size, D gene, J gene, CDR3 length, V gene, CDR3 DNA, CDR3 protein. A D gene is named only where the DNA matches it firmly. Expanded clones get a size class; other rows say once, few or many, or leave the size out.

abundance: once
d_gene: NA
j_gene: TRBJ2-7
len: 17
v_gene: TRBV4-2
CDR3nt: TGTGCCAGCAGCCAAGAACTCGGTGGCGGAGCGACAGGCGAGCAGTACTTC
CDR3aa: CASSQELGGGATGEQYF

abundance: NA
d_gene: TRBD2
j_gene: TRBJ2-1
len: 16
v_gene: TRBV12-5
CDR3nt: TGTGCTAGTGGGCAGGGGCTAGCGGGGGCTTACAATGAGCAGTTCTTC
CDR3aa: CASGQGLAGAYNEQFF

abundance: NA
d_gene: TRBD1
j_gene: TRBJ2-2
len: 16
v_gene: TRBV6-1
CDR3nt: TGTGCCAGCAGTGAGGGGACAGGCGTCAACACCGGGGAGCTGTTTTTT
CDR3aa: CASSEGTGVNTGELFF

abundance: NA
d_gene: NA
j_gene: TRBJ2-5
len: 13
v_gene: TRBV5-5
CDR3nt: TGTGCCAGCAGCTTATGGGTTGCCGAGACCCAGTACTTC
CDR3aa: CASSLWVAETQYF

abundance: NA
d_gene: TRBD1
j_gene: TRBJ1-5
len: 13
v_gene: TRBV7-2
CDR3nt: TGTGCCAGCAGCTCGACAGGGTTTCGCCCCCAGCATTTT
CDR3aa: CASSSTGFRPQHF

abundance: few
d_gene: NA
j_gene: TRBJ1-1
len: 13
v_gene: TRBV6-4
CDR3nt: TGTGCCAGCAGTCGCTCGGAGAACACTGAAGCTTTCTTT
CDR3aa: CASSRSENTEAFF

abundance: NA
d_gene: NA
j_gene: TRBJ2-1
len: 13
v_gene: TRBV7-7
CDR3nt: TGTGCTAGCAGCTTCAGGGGGGCAAATGAGCAGTTCTTC
CDR3aa: CASSFRGANEQFF

abundance: NA
d_gene: NA
j_gene: TRBJ1-6
len: 14
v_gene: TRBV19
CDR3nt: TGTGCCAGTAGCGCAACAGGGAATAATTCACCCCTCCACTTT
CDR3aa: CASSATGNNSPLHF

abundance: NA
d_gene: NA
j_gene: TRBJ1-5
len: 15
v_gene: TRBV19
CDR3nt: TGTGCCAGTAGTATAACGGAAAATAGCAATCAGCCCCAGCATTTT
CDR3aa: CASSITENSNQPQHF

abundance: NA
d_gene: NA
j_gene: TRBJ2-7
len: 17
v_gene: TRBV5-6
CDR3nt: TGTGCCAGCAGCTTGCGCAGGGGGGCCTCCCCATCCTACGAGCAGTACTTC
CDR3aa: CASSLRRGASPSYEQYF

abundance: NA
d_gene: NA
j_gene: TRBJ2-2
len: 16
v_gene: TRBV5-1
CDR3nt: TGCGCCAGCAGCACCGAGGGACCCCCGAACACCGGGGAGCTGTTTTTT
CDR3aa: CASSTEGPPNTGELFF

abundance: NA
d_gene: TRBD1
j_gene: TRBJ1-1
len: 14
v_gene: TRBV5-1
CDR3nt: TGCGCCAGCAGCTCTACAGGGGGAGGGACTGAAGCTTTCTTT
CDR3aa: CASSSTGGGTEAFF

abundance: NA
d_gene: TRBD2
j_gene: TRBJ2-1
len: 14
v_gene: TRBV29-1
CDR3nt: TGCAGCGTTGAAAGAGGGAGACTAGCGGGGGAGCAGTTCTTC
CDR3aa: CSVERGRLAGEQFF

abundance: NA
d_gene: NA
j_gene: TRBJ2-5
len: 13
v_gene: TRBV4-3
CDR3nt: TGCGCCAGCAGCCGTGGCGCGCAAGAGACCCAGTACTTC
CDR3aa: CASSRGAQETQYF

abundance: NA
d_gene: NA
j_gene: TRBJ1-1
len: 13
v_gene: TRBV7-6
CDR3nt: TGTGCCAGCAGCCTGGACATAGGCACTGAAGCTTTCTTT
CDR3aa: CASSLDIGTEAFF

abundance: NA
d_gene: NA
j_gene: TRBJ2-1
len: 15
v_gene: TRBV27
CDR3nt: TGTGCCAGCAGTTTACGGGATACAACCTACAATGAGCAGTTCTTC
CDR3aa: CASSLRDTTYNEQFF

abundance: NA
d_gene: TRBD1
j_gene: TRBJ2-1
len: 14
v_gene: TRBV14
CDR3nt: TGTGCCAGCAGCCTGAGTAACAGGGGCAATGAGCAGTTCTTC
CDR3aa: CASSLSNRGNEQFF

abundance: NA
d_gene: TRBD2
j_gene: TRBJ2-1
len: 14
v_gene: TRBV5-4
CDR3nt: TGTGCCAGCAGCTTCAGCGGGGGGGCCTTTGAGCAGTTCTTC
CDR3aa: CASSFSGGAFEQFF

abundance: NA
d_gene: NA
j_gene: TRBJ2-3
len: 15
v_gene: TRBV28
CDR3nt: TGTGCCAGCAGTGAGGTCAGGAGGGCTACAGATACGCAGTATTTT
CDR3aa: CASSEVRRATDTQYF

abundance: once
d_gene: TRBD1
j_gene: TRBJ2-5
len: 15
v_gene: TRBV7-2
CDR3nt: TGTGCCAGCCGCGGGGACAGGGGAGCCTGGGAGACCCAGTACTTC
CDR3aa: CASRGDRGAWETQYF

abundance: NA
d_gene: TRBD1
j_gene: TRBJ1-2
len: 11
v_gene: TRBV29-1
CDR3nt: TGCAGCGCCGACAGGGGGTATGGCTACACCTTC
CDR3aa: CSADRGYGYTF

abundance: NA
d_gene: TRBD1
j_gene: TRBJ2-5
len: 14
v_gene: TRBV5-1
CDR3nt: TGCGCCAGCAGCCTGCTACAGGGGCAAGAGACCCAGTACTTC
CDR3aa: CASSLLQGQETQYF

abundance: NA
d_gene: NA
j_gene: TRBJ1-1
len: 17
v_gene: TRBV5-5
CDR3nt: TGTGCCAGCAGCTTGGCCGGTACAGGTGGGTGGAACACTGAAGCTTTCTTT
CDR3aa: CASSLAGTGGWNTEAFF

abundance: NA
d_gene: TRBD2
j_gene: TRBJ2-5
len: 13
v_gene: TRBV15
CDR3nt: TGTGCCACCAGCGGTATTAGCGGGGAGACCCAGTACTTC
CDR3aa: CATSGISGETQYF

abundance: NA
d_gene: NA
j_gene: TRBJ1-6
len: 15
v_gene: TRBV9
CDR3nt: TGTGCCAGCAGCGTAGCTGGGCAGGGCTTTTCACCCCTCCACTTT
CDR3aa: CASSVAGQGFSPLHF

abundance: once
d_gene: TRBD1
j_gene: TRBJ1-1
len: 16
v_gene: TRBV7-6
CDR3nt: TGTGCCAGCAGTTCAGGGGGGGGCGTCTGGTACACTGAAGCTTTCTTT
CDR3aa: CASSSGGGVWYTEAFF

abundance: NA
d_gene: NA
j_gene: TRBJ1-5
len: 15
v_gene: TRBV18
CDR3nt: TGTGCCAGCTCGCTTCAGGGAGATAGCAATCAGCCCCAGCATTTT
CDR3aa: CASSLQGDSNQPQHF

abundance: NA
d_gene: NA
j_gene: TRBJ2-7
len: 12
v_gene: TRBV30
CDR3nt: TGTGCCTGGAGTCCCCCAGGTTACGAGCAGTACTTC
CDR3aa: CAWSPPGYEQYF

abundance: NA
d_gene: TRBD1
j_gene: TRBJ1-5
len: 14
v_gene: TRBV7-2
CDR3nt: TGTGCCAGCAGCTCCGACAGGGGGCGGCAGCCCCAGCATTTT
CDR3aa: CASSSDRGRQPQHF

abundance: NA
d_gene: NA
j_gene: TRBJ1-5
len: 15
v_gene: TRBV2
CDR3nt: TGTGCCAGCAGTGATGGGGGGGGGCCTAATCAGCCCCAGCATTTT
CDR3aa: CASSDGGGPNQPQHF

abundance: NA
d_gene: NA
j_gene: TRBJ1-1
len: 13
v_gene: TRBV14
CDR3nt: TGTGCCAGCAGTAGGGGATGGAACACTGAAGCTTTCTTT
CDR3aa: CASSRGWNTEAFF

abundance: once
d_gene: NA
j_gene: TRBJ1-6
len: 16
v_gene: TRBV7-9
CDR3nt: TGTGCCAGCAGCTTAGGCAGCGGGGGGGATAATTCACCCCTCCACTTT
CDR3aa: CASSLGSGGDNSPLHF

abundance: NA
d_gene: TRBD1
j_gene: TRBJ1-2
len: 14
v_gene: TRBV7-2
CDR3nt: TGTGCCAGCACGATACAGGGGTCGGACTATGGCTACACCTTC
CDR3aa: CASTIQGSDYGYTF

abundance: few
d_gene: NA
j_gene: TRBJ1-6
len: 13
v_gene: TRBV10-3
CDR3nt: TGTGCCACACAACAGGTATTCAATTCACCCCTCCACTTT
CDR3aa: CATQQVFNSPLHF

abundance: NA
d_gene: TRBD1
j_gene: TRBJ2-1
len: 15
v_gene: TRBV5-1
CDR3nt: TGCGCCAGCAGCCGAACGACAGGGACCTACAATGAGCAGTTCTTC
CDR3aa: CASSRTTGTYNEQFF

abundance: NA
d_gene: NA
j_gene: TRBJ2-7
len: 13
v_gene: TRBV30
CDR3nt: TGTGCCTGGAGTTCTGGGAACTCCTACGAGCAGTACTTC
CDR3aa: CAWSSGNSYEQYF

abundance: NA
d_gene: TRBD1
j_gene: TRBJ1-1
len: 14
v_gene: TRBV11-2
CDR3nt: TGTGCCAGCAGCTCAGGGACAGGGACCACTGAAGCTTTCTTT
CDR3aa: CASSSGTGTTEAFF

abundance: NA
d_gene: NA
j_gene: TRBJ1-1
len: 14
v_gene: TRBV30
CDR3nt: TGTGCCTGGTTCCCTCCACGGGGGAACACTGAAGCTTTCTTT
CDR3aa: CAWFPPRGNTEAFF

abundance: NA
d_gene: TRBD1
j_gene: TRBJ1-6
len: 14
v_gene: TRBV10-2
CDR3nt: TGCGCCAGCAGCCTCCAGGGGGACAATTCACCCCTCCACTTT
CDR3aa: CASSLQGDNSPLHF

abundance: NA
d_gene: TRBD2
j_gene: TRBJ2-5
len: 16
v_gene: TRBV13
CDR3nt: TGTGCCAGCAGCCCGCGCGACGGGGGGTTTGAAGAGACCCAGTACTTC
CDR3aa: CASSPRDGGFEETQYF

abundance: once
d_gene: TRBD1
j_gene: TRBJ1-6
len: 14
v_gene: TRBV25-1
CDR3nt: TGTGCCAGCAGACCCGGGACAGGGTATTCACCCCTCCACTTT
CDR3aa: CASRPGTGYSPLHF

abundance: NA
d_gene: NA
j_gene: TRBJ1-1
len: 15
v_gene: TRBV14
CDR3nt: TGTGCCAGCAGCCAACAGGTTACAATGAACACTGAAGCTTTCTTT
CDR3aa: CASSQQVTMNTEAFF

abundance: NA
d_gene: NA
j_gene: TRBJ2-6
len: 13
v_gene: TRBV27
CDR3nt: TGTGCCGGATTTGGGTCTGGGGCCAACGTCCTGACTTTC
CDR3aa: CAGFGSGANVLTF

abundance: NA
d_gene: TRBD1
j_gene: TRBJ1-2
len: 14
v_gene: TRBV5-1
CDR3nt: TGCGCCAGCAGCAGGACAGGGGGCAGTGATGGCTACACCTTC
CDR3aa: CASSRTGGSDGYTF

abundance: NA
d_gene: NA
j_gene: TRBJ1-1
len: 13
v_gene: TRBV14
CDR3nt: TGTGCCAGCAGCCAAGTAGAGAACACTGAAGCTTTCTTT
CDR3aa: CASSQVENTEAFF

abundance: few
d_gene: NA
j_gene: TRBJ1-2
len: 14
v_gene: TRBV7-2
CDR3nt: TGTGCCAGCAGGAGGGGGGCGAGCCCGGTGGGCTACACCTTC
CDR3aa: CASRRGASPVGYTF

abundance: NA
d_gene: NA
j_gene: TRBJ1-5
len: 15
v_gene: TRBV18
CDR3nt: TGTGCCAGCTCACCGTCAAGTGGGTCCAATCAGCCCCAGCATTTT
CDR3aa: CASSPSSGSNQPQHF

abundance: NA
d_gene: TRBD1
j_gene: TRBJ1-2
len: 16
v_gene: TRBV5-8
CDR3nt: TGTGCCAGCAGCTTGGTTTATCTGGACAGGGGAGAAGGCTACACCTTC
CDR3aa: CASSLVYLDRGEGYTF

abundance: few
d_gene: TRBD1
j_gene: TRBJ1-1
len: 16
v_gene: TRBV7-2
CDR3nt: TGTGCCAGCAGCCCAGGCTCCCTGTCGGGACAGGCCGAAGCTTTCTTT
CDR3aa: CASSPGSLSGQAEAFF

abundance: NA
d_gene: NA
j_gene: TRBJ2-6
len: 17
v_gene: TRBV28
CDR3nt: TGTGCCAGCAGTTCAAACGGACAGCCCTCTGGGGCCAACGTCCTGACTTTC
CDR3aa: CASSSNGQPSGANVLTF

abundance: NA
d_gene: TRBD2
j_gene: TRBJ2-1
len: 20
v_gene: TRBV11-3
CDR3nt: TGTGCCAGCAGCTCCCCCCCCCTTAGGAGGGAGGGCACGAGCGGGGATGAGCAGTTCTTC
CDR3aa: CASSSPPLRREGTSGDEQFF

abundance: NA
d_gene: NA
j_gene: TRBJ1-6
len: 18
v_gene: TRBV5-8
CDR3nt: TGTGCCAGCAGCTTCGTGCGAGACAGCCTTACTGCGCCTTCACCCCTCCACTTT
CDR3aa: CASSFVRDSLTAPSPLHF

abundance: NA
d_gene: TRBD2
j_gene: TRBJ2-3
len: 21
v_gene: TRBV4-1
CDR3nt: TGCGCCAGCAGCCAGGAACAGGTGCGACTAGCGGGGGGGCTTTTAGCAGATACGCAGTATTTT
CDR3aa: CASSQEQVRLAGGLLADTQYF

abundance: once
d_gene: TRBD1
j_gene: TRBJ1-5
len: 17
v_gene: TRBV19
CDR3nt: TGTGCCAGTAGTATCCGACCGGGACAGGGGGCGCGGCAGCCCCAGCATTTT
CDR3aa: CASSIRPGQGARQPQHF